The 14 T cell receptor beta chains below come from one sample, sequenced in a study of PD-L1 blockade in urothelial cancer. Only in-frame clones appear in the TCRdb table, and some are missing; sequencing was by immunoSEQ multiplex PCR. The sample carries 68,000 or so clones, around 81% recorded once. This sample's time point: pretreatment peripheral blood. The specimen was PBMCs, collected around atezolizumab (anti-PD-L1) treatment. The receptors here all came from a man in his 70s with urothelial cancer.

V usage is TRBV9 and J usage is TRBJ2-1; D gene uncertain. From germline, CDR1 is SGDLS and CDR2 YYNGEE. V was trimmed by 0 bases and J by 9 bases, leaving 10 bases between them. This CDR3 region has 13 residues. The CDR3 is CASSVELWSEQFF. In nucleotides, the CDR3 is TGTGCCAGCAGCGTAGAGCTATGGTCTGAGCAGTTCTTC.

J is TRBJ1-2 and V is TRBV7-2; D not resolved. CDR3 length: 16 amino acids. Germline loops: CDR1 SGHTA, CDR2 FQGNSA. V was cut by 5 bases and J by 7 bases, with 23 bases left in between. CDR3 residues: CASSPSRLNLTGGYTF. In nucleotides, the CDR3 is TGTGCCAGCAGCCCATCCAGACTCAATTTAACCGGTGGCTACACCTTC. The whole variable domain, filled in from reference TRBV7-2 and TRBJ1-2, reads GAGVSQSPSNKVTEKGKDVELRCDPISGHTALYWYRQSLGQGLEFLIYFQGNSAPDKSGLPSDRFSAERTGGSVSTLTIQRTQQEDSAVYLCASSPSRLNLTGGYTFGSGTRLTVV.

The chain couples TRBV9 to TRBJ2-3, with D tentatively TRBD2 (6 bases). V was cut by 4 bases and J by 0 bases, with 12 bases left in between. Looked up from germline, CDR1 is SGDLS and CDR2 is YYNGEE. There are 15 residues in the CDR3. CDR3 in amino acids: CASSYAGTSTDTQYF. The CDR3 DNA reads as TGTGCCAGCAGCTACGCCGGGACTAGCACAGATACGCAGTATTTT.

The V gene is TRBV4-1, the J gene TRBJ1-1, with 7 bases identical to TRBD1. Germline trimming cut 4 bases from V and 1 base from J; bases unmatched to any gene: 9. Per germline, CDR1 MGHRA and CDR2 YSYEKL. The CDR3 totals 16 residues. The DNA of the CDR3 is TGCGCCAGCAGCCTATTAGGGGGCGCGGGGAACACTGAAGCTTTCTTT. It encodes CASSLLGGAGNTEAFF.

V and J are TRBV5-4 and TRBJ1-1; perhaps TRBD1 as D (6 bases). This CDR3 comprises 15 residues. Trimming shortened V by 7 bases and J by 1 base, and 17 bases separated the two germline ends. Germline-derived CDR1 and CDR2 are SGHNT and YYREEE (reference sequence). The CDR3 coding sequence is TGTGCCAGCTCCTCTGCAGGGGCGCGGAACACTGAAGCTTTCTTT. Translated, it gives CASSSAGARNTEAFF.

This clone was seen a single time. The rearrangement links TRBV9 to TRBJ2-1, with D uncertain. There are 12 residues in the CDR3. Trimming left V 7 bases short and J 7 bases short, with 12 bases between. Looked up from germline, CDR1 is SGDLS and CDR2 is YYNGEE. The CDR3 DNA sequence: TGTGCCAGCGCTGTTCGAGAGAATGAGCAGTTCTTC. Translated, it gives CASAVRENEQFF. The whole variable domain, remainder taken from reference TRBV9 and TRBJ2-1, is DSGVTQTPKHLITATGQRVTLRCSPRSGDLSVYWYQQSLDQGLQFLIQYYNGEERAKGNILERFSAQQFPDLHSELNLSSLELGDSALYFCASAVRENEQFFGPGTRLTVL.

This clone has more than one count but fewer than ten. V usage is TRBV9 and J usage is TRBJ2-5, with TRBD1 matching over 9 bases. The length of the CDR3 is 17 residues. Germline trimming cut 0 bases from V and 4 bases from J; bases unmatched to any gene: 10. Germline assignment: CDR1 SGDLS and CDR2 YYNGEE. Here the CDR3 DNA reads TGTGCCAGCAGCGTAGCCCCACCGGGACAGGGTGGAGAGACCCAGTACTTC. Translation gives CASSVAPPGQGGETQYF.

V and J are TRBV2 and TRBJ1-1, with D possibly being TRBD1 (6 bases). This CDR3 region has 13 residues. CDR1 and CDR2 from the germline V gene are SNHLY and FYNNEI. The germline V and J ends were trimmed by 6 bases and 0 bases, with 8 bases remaining between them. CDR3 nucleotide sequence: TGTGCCAGCAGGGGACAAGTGAACACTGAAGCTTTCTTT. It encodes CASRGQVNTEAFF.

The rearrangement uses TRBV5-1 and TRBJ2-2; D may be TRBD1 (5 bases). V gave up 5 bases and J gave up 0 bases, with 8 bases separating them. CDR1 is SGHRS and CDR2 is YFSETQ in the germline V gene. CDR3 size: 14 residues. CDR3 in DNA: TGCGCCAGCAGGGCAGGGACGAACACCGGGGAGCTGTTTTTT. It specifies CASRAGTNTGELFF.

The chain's CDR3 is CAGTSGVASTDTQYF. The DNA of the CDR3 is TGTGCCGGAACTAGCGGGGTCGCTAGCACAGATACGCAGTATTTT. The chain joins TRBV5-4 to TRBJ2-3; 10 bases are a match to TRBD2. This CDR3 has 15 residues. The ends lost 10 bases at V and 0 bases at J; junction bases unmatched: 8. Germline loops: CDR1 SGHNT, CDR2 YYREEE (reference sequence).

The gene calls are TRBV19 and TRBJ2-2, with D maybe TRBD2 (5 bases). V lost 11 bases to trimming and J lost 0 bases, with 13 bases between them. The germline V gene encodes CDR1 LNHDA and CDR2 SQIVND (reference sequence). The CDR3 covers 14 residues. CDR3 sequence: CASRASPNTGELFF. CDR3 DNA sequence: TGTGCCTCTCGGGCTAGCCCGAACACCGGGGAGCTGTTTTTT.

The chain couples TRBV11-2 to TRBJ1-3; D might be TRBD1 (5 bases). Germline V gene sequence: CDR1 SGHAT, CDR2 FQNNGV. Trimming took 2 bases from V and 4 from J, leaving 6 bases between them. The CDR3 is 13 residues long. CDR3 bases: TGTGCCAGCAGCTTAAGGGGCGGAAACACCATATATTTT. This translates into CASSLRGGNTIYF.

V is TRBV13 and J is TRBJ1-5; D might be TRBD1 (5 bases). CDR3 length: 14 amino acids. Germline CDR1 reads PRHDT; CDR2 reads FYEKMQ (reference sequence). V lost 1 base to trimming and J lost 3 bases, with 7 bases between them. CDR3 DNA: TGTGCCAGCAGCTTAGCCAGGGCCAATCAGCCCCAGCATTTT. Protein product: CASSLARANQPQHF. The full variable domain, completed using reference TRBV13 and TRBJ1-5, is AAGVIQSPRHLIKEKRETATLKCYPIPRHDTVYWYQQGPGQDPQFLISFYEKMQSDKGSIPDRFSAQQFSDYHSELNMSSLELGDSALYFCASSLARANQPQHFGDGTRLSIL.

The genes are TRBV29-1 and TRBJ2-4; unclear D gene. V shed 7 bases and J shed 0 bases, with 10 bases lying between them. CDR3 length equals 13 residues. Germline CDR1 and CDR2: SQVTM and ANQGSEA. This chain's CDR3 is CSAVPLAKNIQYF. CDR3 DNA sequence: TGCAGCGCCGTCCCTTTAGCCAAAAACATTCAGTACTTC.